The sequence of this TCR beta chain was determined in a study of cytomegalovirus exposure and HLA in healthy donors. Study information: When over 300 donors were genotyped, roughly 78% of them were found to fall in the Caucasian-associated ancestry cluster. Findings and caveats of the study: TRBV6-2, TRBV6-3 and some other V segments were unresolvable in 87-base-pair reads. Available immune exposure information covered CMV serostatus only.

CDR1 and CDR2 from the germline V gene are SGHTA and FQGNSA. This CDR3 has 13 residues. Trimming stripped 3 bases from V and 3 bases from J, with 8 bases between. The sample holds one count of this clone. Its antigen is unknown. Researchers ran the PCR with 60 Vbeta and 13 Jbeta primers. Assay: immunoSEQ multiplex PCR; the TCRdb copy retains only in-frame clones and omits some. The sample has some 190,000 clones; 70% to 85% are singletons. This receptor was identified in a middle-aged man in good health and CMV-seropositive. The chain links TRBV7-2 to TRBJ2-5; D possibly corresponds to TRBD2 (5 bases). The specimen sequenced was PBMCs. The CDR3, as DNA: TGTGCCAGCAGCTTGCTAGCTGAAGAGACCCAGTACTTC. Its protein is CASSLLAEETQYF.